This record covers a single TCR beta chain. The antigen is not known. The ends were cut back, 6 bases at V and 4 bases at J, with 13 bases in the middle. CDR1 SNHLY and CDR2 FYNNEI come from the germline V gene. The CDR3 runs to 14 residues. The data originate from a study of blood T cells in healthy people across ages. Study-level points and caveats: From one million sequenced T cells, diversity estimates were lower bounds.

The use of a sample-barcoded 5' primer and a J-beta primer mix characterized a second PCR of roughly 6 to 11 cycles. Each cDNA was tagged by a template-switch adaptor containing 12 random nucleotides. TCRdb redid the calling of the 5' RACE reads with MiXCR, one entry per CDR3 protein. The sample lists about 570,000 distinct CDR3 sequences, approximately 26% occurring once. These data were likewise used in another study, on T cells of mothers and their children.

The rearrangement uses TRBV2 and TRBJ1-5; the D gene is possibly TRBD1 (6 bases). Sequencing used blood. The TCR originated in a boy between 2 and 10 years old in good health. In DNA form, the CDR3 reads TGTGCCAGCAGGGACAGACTTCTTAATCAGCCCCAGCATTTT. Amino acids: CASRDRLLNQPQHF.